This T cell receptor (beta chain) derives from a study of T cell changes during pregnancy in multiple sclerosis (dated by TCRdb to about 2019). Regarding the research as a whole: In women with multiple sclerosis, the researchers looked at how the T cell repertoire shifted as pregnancy progressed.

Taken from cysteine to phenylalanine, the CDR3 has 14 residues. Left in the record is the CDR3 DNA by itself, 42 bases read in frame from the first base. V is pruned by 4 bases and J by 2 bases, leaving 3 bases of the junction without a gene match. The germline V gene specifies SGHVS as CDR1 and FNYEAQ as CDR2. The library was produced with the immunoSEQ multiplex PCR assay. Entries here come from immuneACCESS through TCRdb and include only in-frame sequences with V and J called. Some clones fail to appear in such tables; in the studies checked, an unresolved V gene covers under half of the shortfall, and the cause of the remainder is unknown. The sample profile shows 20,000 or so clones; roughly 89% of them were found once. Under 6% of the sample is taken by the ten largest. Worth noting for this clone: Its antigen specificity is not known. Base qualities were left out, and no much larger clone turns up one base away.

This clonotype was sampled from a female donor in good health, enrolled as a control in a pregnancy study. The source material was CD8+ T cells from peripheral blood mononuclear cells, sampled in the second trimester of pregnancy. The receptor chain draws on TRBV7-6 and TRBJ2-7; 9 bases in between match TRBD2. The CDR3: CASSSGLATYEQYF. At the DNA level, the sequence is TGTGCCAGCAGCTCCGGACTAGCGACCTACGAGCAGTACTTC.